These T cell receptor beta chains were read from a single sample in a study of blood T cell repertoires in COVID-19. Only in-frame clones appear in the TCRdb table, and some are missing; sequencing was by immunoSEQ multiplex PCR. Of about 78,000 clones listed, roughly 86% are singletons. The sequencing sample was made of peripheral blood. Receptors originate from a man in his fifties or sixties with active or convalescent COVID-19. CDR3s include the opening cysteine and the closing phenylalanine or tryptophan. Each record gives: D gene, J gene, clone size, V gene, CDR3 protein, CDR3 DNA. A D gene is named only where the DNA matches it firmly. Only part of the rows carry a size: once, few, many, or a class if the clone is expanded.

d_call: TRBD1
j_call: TRBJ2-1
clone_size: .
v_call: TRBV9
cdr3_aa: CASSVAGQGAYNEQFF
cdr3_nt: TGTGCCAGCAGCGTAGCCGGACAGGGCGCATACAATGAGCAGTTCTTC

d_call: TRBD1
j_call: TRBJ2-5
clone_size: .
v_call: TRBV4-3
cdr3_aa: CASSLETGGETQYF
cdr3_nt: TGCGCCAGCAGCCTAGAGACAGGGGGAGAGACCCAGTACTTC

d_call: TRBD1
j_call: TRBJ1-5
clone_size: .
v_call: TRBV19
cdr3_aa: CATGGTGAGSNQPQHF
cdr3_nt: TGTGCCACCGGGGGGACAGGGGCGGGTAGCAATCAGCCCCAGCATTTT

d_call: .
j_call: TRBJ2-7
clone_size: .
v_call: TRBV6-2/TRBV6-3
cdr3_aa: CASSGGTASSYEQYF
cdr3_nt: TGTGCCAGCAGTGGCGGGACGGCGAGCTCCTACGAGCAGTACTTC

d_call: .
j_call: TRBJ1-2
clone_size: few
v_call: TRBV28
cdr3_aa: CASSLSGNNYGYTF
cdr3_nt: TGTGCCAGCAGTTTATCTGGCAATAACTATGGCTACACCTTC

d_call: .
j_call: TRBJ2-5
clone_size: .
v_call: TRBV7-9
cdr3_aa: CASSSSFKETQYF
cdr3_nt: TGTGCCAGCAGCTCGTCCTTTAAAGAGACCCAGTACTTC

d_call: .
j_call: TRBJ2-2
clone_size: .
v_call: TRBV7-2
cdr3_aa: CASSLNGAVGELFF
cdr3_nt: TGTGCCAGCAGCTTAAATGGAGCGGTCGGGGAGCTGTTTTTT

d_call: .
j_call: TRBJ2-5
clone_size: .
v_call: TRBV6-5
cdr3_aa: CASSYDGSQETQYF
cdr3_nt: TGTGCCAGCAGTTACGACGGGAGCCAAGAGACCCAGTACTTC

d_call: TRBD1
j_call: TRBJ2-7
clone_size: .
v_call: TRBV6-2/TRBV6-3
cdr3_aa: CASSYTGTGSEQYF
cdr3_nt: TGTGCCAGCAGTTACACTGGGACAGGGAGCGAGCAGTACTTC

d_call: TRBD1
j_call: TRBJ2-1
clone_size: .
v_call: TRBV18
cdr3_aa: CASSPPTGWVKASYNEQFF
cdr3_nt: TGTGCCAGCTCACCACCGACAGGGTGGGTTAAGGCCTCCTACAATGAGCAGTTCTTC

d_call: .
j_call: TRBJ1-1
clone_size: .
v_call: TRBV5-1
cdr3_aa: CASSLDRYSEAFF
cdr3_nt: TGCGCCAGCAGCTTGGACAGGTACTCTGAAGCTTTCTTT

d_call: .
j_call: TRBJ1-3
clone_size: .
v_call: TRBV23-1
cdr3_aa: CASSPSGTNTIYF
cdr3_nt: TGCGCCAGCAGTCCATCAGGGACTAACACCATATATTTT

d_call: TRBD2
j_call: TRBJ2-1
clone_size: .
v_call: TRBV6-5
cdr3_aa: CASSLAVVNEQFF
cdr3_nt: TGTGCCAGTAGCCTAGCGGTGGTCAATGAGCAGTTCTTC

d_call: .
j_call: TRBJ1-5
clone_size: .
v_call: TRBV19
cdr3_aa: CASSFGEINQPQHF
cdr3_nt: TGTGCCAGTAGTTTTGGGGAGATCAATCAGCCCCAGCATTTT

d_call: .
j_call: TRBJ1-1
clone_size: once
v_call: TRBV19
cdr3_aa: CASSNGAWTEAFF
cdr3_nt: TGTGCCAGTAGTAATGGAGCTTGGACTGAAGCTTTCTTT

d_call: .
j_call: TRBJ2-7
clone_size: .
v_call: TRBV6-5
cdr3_aa: CASSYTDSYEQYF
cdr3_nt: TGTGCCAGCAGTTACACGGACAGCTACGAGCAGTACTTC

d_call: .
j_call: TRBJ1-1
clone_size: .
v_call: TRBV12-3/TRBV12-4
cdr3_aa: CASSFWGAEAFF
cdr3_nt: TGTGCCAGCAGTTTTTGGGGAGCTGAAGCTTTCTTT

d_call: TRBD1
j_call: TRBJ1-3
clone_size: once
v_call: TRBV28
cdr3_aa: CASGTGAFSGNTIYF
cdr3_nt: TGTGCCAGCGGGACAGGCGCTTTCTCTGGAAACACCATATATTTT

d_call: .
j_call: TRBJ2-2
clone_size: .
v_call: TRBV5-4
cdr3_aa: CASSSLGLLNTGELFF
cdr3_nt: TGTGCCAGCAGCTCACTCGGACTTCTGAACACCGGGGAGCTGTTTTTT

d_call: .
j_call: TRBJ1-5
clone_size: .
v_call: TRBV6-5
cdr3_aa: CASSYSRTVQPQHF
cdr3_nt: TGTGCCAGCAGTTACTCCCGGACAGTCCAGCCCCAGCATTTT

d_call: TRBD1
j_call: TRBJ1-6
clone_size: .
v_call: TRBV5-1
cdr3_aa: CASSPSGTGASPLHF
cdr3_nt: TGCGCCAGCAGCCCGTCCGGGACAGGGGCATCACCCCTCCACTTT

d_call: .
j_call: TRBJ1-1
clone_size: once
v_call: TRBV7-2
cdr3_aa: CASSLEQFGGEAFF
cdr3_nt: TGTGCCAGCAGCTTAGAACAGTTCGGGGGTGAAGCTTTCTTT

d_call: .
j_call: TRBJ1-4
clone_size: few
v_call: TRBV7-2
cdr3_aa: CASSPGGSNEKLFF
cdr3_nt: TGTGCCAGCAGCCCCGGCGGATCTAATGAAAAACTGTTTTTT

d_call: .
j_call: TRBJ2-7
clone_size: .
v_call: TRBV19
cdr3_aa: CASSRLLGEQYF
cdr3_nt: TGTGCCAGTAGTAGACTCCTCGGAGAGCAGTACTTC

d_call: .
j_call: TRBJ2-2
clone_size: .
v_call: TRBV5-4
cdr3_aa: CASSLRQDYTGELFF
cdr3_nt: TGTGCCAGCAGCTTGAGACAGGACTACACCGGGGAGCTGTTTTTT

d_call: TRBD2
j_call: TRBJ2-3
clone_size: .
v_call: TRBV24-1
cdr3_aa: CATSDGLAGSWDTQYF
cdr3_nt: TGTGCCACCAGTGATGGACTAGCGGGGTCTTGGGATACGCAGTATTTT

d_call: .
j_call: TRBJ1-1
clone_size: .
v_call: TRBV27
cdr3_aa: CASSLFPTGNTEAFF
cdr3_nt: TGTGCCAGCAGTTTATTTCCCACAGGGAACACTGAAGCTTTCTTT

d_call: TRBD1
j_call: TRBJ1-3
clone_size: once
v_call: TRBV28
cdr3_aa: CASSSSLQGTGNTIYF
cdr3_nt: TGTGCCAGCAGTTCCTCCCTACAGGGGACTGGAAACACCATATATTTT

d_call: .
j_call: TRBJ1-1
clone_size: .
v_call: TRBV5-5
cdr3_aa: CASSLSVPNTEAFF
cdr3_nt: TGTGCCAGCAGCTTGTCGGTTCCGAACACTGAAGCTTTCTTT

d_call: TRBD1
j_call: TRBJ2-1
clone_size: .
v_call: TRBV7-7
cdr3_aa: CASSLARTGEREQFF
cdr3_nt: TGTGCCAGCAGCTTAGCAAGGACAGGGGAGAGGGAGCAGTTCTTC

d_call: .
j_call: TRBJ1-3
clone_size: .
v_call: TRBV28
cdr3_aa: CASSLGPGVGNTIYF
cdr3_nt: TGTGCCAGCAGTTTAGGGCCAGGGGTAGGAAACACCATATATTTT

d_call: TRBD1
j_call: TRBJ1-2
clone_size: .
v_call: TRBV6-5
cdr3_aa: CASSSQGASNYGYTF
cdr3_nt: TGTGCCAGCAGTTCACAGGGGGCATCCAACTATGGCTACACCTTC

d_call: TRBD1
j_call: TRBJ2-7
clone_size: .
v_call: TRBV5-6
cdr3_aa: CASSLGQGEQYF
cdr3_nt: TGTGCCAGCAGCTTGGGACAGGGCGAGCAGTACTTC

d_call: .
j_call: TRBJ1-2
clone_size: .
v_call: TRBV7-8
cdr3_aa: CASSLHWGVSNYGYTF
cdr3_nt: TGTGCCAGCAGCTTACATTGGGGAGTCTCTAACTATGGCTACACCTTC

d_call: .
j_call: TRBJ1-1
clone_size: .
v_call: TRBV6-5
cdr3_aa: CASRQGNTEAFF
cdr3_nt: TGTGCCAGCAGACAGGGAAACACTGAAGCTTTCTTT

d_call: .
j_call: TRBJ2-5
clone_size: .
v_call: TRBV5-1
cdr3_aa: CASSSYQETQYF
cdr3_nt: TGCGCCAGCAGCTCGTACCAAGAGACCCAGTACTTC

d_call: TRBD1
j_call: TRBJ2-7
clone_size: .
v_call: TRBV18
cdr3_aa: CASSEGTGVYEQYF
cdr3_nt: TGTGCCAGCTCAGAAGGGACAGGGGTCTACGAGCAGTACTTC

d_call: TRBD1
j_call: TRBJ1-4
clone_size: .
v_call: TRBV27
cdr3_aa: CASTGQGDYEKLFF
cdr3_nt: TGTGCCAGCACCGGACAGGGGGACTATGAAAAACTGTTTTTT

d_call: .
j_call: TRBJ2-1
clone_size: .
v_call: TRBV12-3/TRBV12-4
cdr3_aa: CASSMSDEQFF
cdr3_nt: TGTGCCAGCAGTATGTCGGATGAGCAGTTCTTC

d_call: TRBD2
j_call: TRBJ2-3
clone_size: .
v_call: TRBV5-1
cdr3_aa: CASSPGLAPDTQYF
cdr3_nt: TGCGCCAGCAGCCCAGGACTAGCACCAGATACGCAGTATTTT

d_call: .
j_call: TRBJ1-1
clone_size: once
v_call: TRBV30
cdr3_aa: CAWNRAPMNTEAFF
cdr3_nt: TGTGCCTGGAACAGGGCCCCTATGAACACTGAAGCTTTCTTT

d_call: .
j_call: TRBJ2-1
clone_size: .
v_call: TRBV6-5
cdr3_aa: CASCKGDTCEQFF
cdr3_nt: TGTGCCAGCTGCAAGGGGGACACTTGTGAGCAGTTCTTC

d_call: TRBD1
j_call: TRBJ2-6
clone_size: .
v_call: TRBV19
cdr3_aa: CASSRGQGFSGANVLTF
cdr3_nt: TGTGCCAGTAGTCGGGGACAGGGATTCTCTGGGGCCAACGTCCTGACTTTC

d_call: .
j_call: TRBJ1-1
clone_size: .
v_call: TRBV11-2
cdr3_aa: CASSLTENTEAFF
cdr3_nt: TGTGCCAGCAGTTTGACAGAGAACACTGAAGCTTTCTTT

d_call: .
j_call: TRBJ1-4
clone_size: .
v_call: TRBV30
cdr3_aa: CAWSSATNEKLFF
cdr3_nt: TGTGCCTGGAGCAGTGCAACTAATGAAAAACTGTTTTTT